Sequencing of this TCR beta chain was carried out in a study of regulatory T cells in long-lasting Graves disease. Regarding the study as a whole: Persistent disease samples used TRBV28, TRBJ1-2 and TRBJ2-5 preferentially. The work looked only at peripheral blood and did not look at thyroid tissue. Authors noted too few samples as a limitation.

Library construction for TCR beta used iRepertoire HTBI primers and Arm-PCR of CDR3 regions. Each CDR3 protein is one row after TCRdb ran MiXCR on the multiplex PCR reads. The sample holds about 660,000 distinct CDR3 sequences, 25% to 30% seen once. The time point was: persistent/refractory GD, antithyroid drugs over 5 years with positive TRAb. Researchers made the TCR library from RNA that was extracted from PBMCs. Trimming removed 5 bases from V and 2 bases from J, with 19 bases in between. Germline-derived CDR1 and CDR2 are SGHAT and FQNNGV. CDR3 length equals 16 residues. A remark on this clonotype: Its antigen remains unknown.

The gene calls are TRBV11-2 and TRBJ2-7; D may be TRBD1 (6 bases). The sequenced sample was peripheral blood mononuclear cells (PBMCs), obtained when the disease was refractory, from a patient treated with antithyroid drugs. This TCR was recovered from a female donor with Graves disease. DNA for the CDR3: TGTGCCAGCAGCCCGGGAACAGGGAGCGGTCCCTACGAGCAGTACTTC. Protein product: CASSPGTGSGPYEQYF.